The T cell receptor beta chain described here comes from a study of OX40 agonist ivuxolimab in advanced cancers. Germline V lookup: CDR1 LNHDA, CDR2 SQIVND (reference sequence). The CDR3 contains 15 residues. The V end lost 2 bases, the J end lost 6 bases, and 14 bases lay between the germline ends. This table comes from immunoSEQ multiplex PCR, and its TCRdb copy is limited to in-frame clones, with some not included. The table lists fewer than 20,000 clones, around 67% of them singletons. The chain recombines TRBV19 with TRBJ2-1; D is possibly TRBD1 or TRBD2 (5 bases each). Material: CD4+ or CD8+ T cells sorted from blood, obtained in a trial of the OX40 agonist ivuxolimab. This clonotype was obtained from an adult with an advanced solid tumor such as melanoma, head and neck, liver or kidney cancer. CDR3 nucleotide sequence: TGTGCCAGTAGTATATACGGGGAAAGGGGCAATGAGCAGTTCTTC. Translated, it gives CASSIYGERGNEQFF.